The T cell receptor beta chain under discussion was sequenced for a study of T cells in localized non-small cell lung cancer. Study results and limitations: In uninvolved adjacent lung, T cell clonality reached its highest value, exceeding tumor. Across samples, adjacent lung featured a median roughly 62 of the top 100 tumor clones.

The data were produced by immunoSEQ multiplex PCR, yet TCRdb's version contains in-frame clones alone and is incomplete. Of about 21,000 clones in the sample, 85% to 90% were seen once. As for this clone: As yet, its antigen is unknown.

CDR3 length: 16 amino acids. Germline V CDR1 and CDR2: SGHTA, FQGNSA. Trimming cost V 0 bases and J 3 bases; bases outside gene matches: 5. Here the sequenced sample was PBMCs, taken before any cancer treatment. This chain links TRBV7-2 with TRBJ2-5; 9 bases agree with TRBD2. The sequence was collected from a woman between 35 and 75 years old with stage II squamous cell lung carcinoma. In DNA, the CDR3 is TGTGCCAGCAGCTTAGCGCGGCTAGCGGGAAAAGAGACCCAGTACTTC. Amino acids: CASSLARLAGKETQYF.